This T cell receptor beta chain is drawn from a study of cytomegalovirus exposure and HLA in healthy donors. Notes on the study in general: It was likely that a cluster of highly shared sequence variants was a sequencing artifact.

Donors had nominal health at sampling but likely had unrecorded immune exposures. The PCR made use of 60 Vbeta and 13 Jbeta primers. Some clones are missing from TCRdb's copy, which holds only in-frame ones; the method was immunoSEQ multiplex PCR. The data contain 65,000 to 80,000 clones, approximately 80% of them singletons. About this clone: Antigen specificity is unknown.

V lost 6 bases and J 6 bases, leaving 9 bases between the germline ends. This CDR3 region has 11 residues. Germline-derived CDR1 and CDR2 are MNHEY and SVGAGI. Sequenced sample: PBMCs. The V and J genes are TRBV6-5 and TRBJ2-7; D is undetermined. The clonotype originates from a woman aged 40 to 55 in good health and CMV-seropositive. The CDR3 DNA reads TGTGCCAGCAGCCTTCGGAGCGAGCAGTACTTC. Encoded protein: CASSLRSEQYF.